Listed below are T cell receptor beta chains from one sample, sequenced in a study of technical replicates of blood from a handful of donors. Here immunoSEQ multiplex PCR was the method, and the copy in TCRdb shows in-frame clones only, minus some. The sample lists 100,000 or so clones; almost 97% were seen once. Sequencing was carried out using T cells isolated from PBMCs. The origin of the receptors is a human donor in good health. Each CDR3 is given with its conserved first and last residue. Each record gives: J gene, clone size, V gene, D gene, CDR3 DNA, CDR3 protein. A D gene is named only where the DNA matches it firmly. Expanded clones are given a class, and other clones once, few, many or no size at all.

>TRBJ2-1|-|TRBV19|TRBD2
TGTGCCAGTAGTGCCGGGACTAGCATATACAATGAGCAGTTCTTC
CASSAGTSIYNEQFF
>TRBJ1-2|-|TRBV7-9|TRBD1
TGTGCCAGCAGCTTAACCCAGGGGGCGTCCTATGGCTACACCTTC
CASSLTQGASYGYTF
>TRBJ2-7|-|TRBV27|-
TGTGCCAGCAGTTTATCGGCCCCCCACCAGCGTAACTCCTACGAGCAGTACTTC
CASSLSAPHQRNSYEQYF
>TRBJ2-3|-|TRBV27|-
TGTGCCAGCAGTTTGTCCCCCCACACAGATACGCAGTATTTT
CASSLSPHTDTQYF
>TRBJ2-3|once|TRBV9|TRBD2
TGTGCCAGCAGCGACCGGGACTATTACACAGATACGCAGTATTTT
CASSDRDYYTDTQYF
>TRBJ2-7|-|TRBV9|TRBD2
TGTGCCAGCAGCTCCGGACTAGCGGGAGCCTACGAGCAGTACTTC
CASSSGLAGAYEQYF
>TRBJ1-1|-|TRBV5-8|TRBD1
TGTGCCAGCAGCCGACTGGGACAGATCGAAGTGGCTTTCTTT
CASSRLGQIEVAFF
>TRBJ2-1|-|TRBV28|TRBD2
TGTGCCAGCAGGTCTTATAGTACTAGCGGGCCTAAATCCAATGAGCAGTTCTTC
CASRSYSTSGPKSNEQFF
>TRBJ1-1|once|TRBV5-1|-
TGCGCCAGCAGCTTGGCTGGGGGCGGAAGTGGCACTGAAGCTTTCTTT
CASSLAGGGSGTEAFF
>TRBJ2-7|-|TRBV10-1|TRBD1
TGCGCCAGCAGTGTAGGGACAGTTGTCCACGAGCAGTACTTC
CASSVGTVVHEQYF
>TRBJ1-1|-|TRBV7-3|-
TGTGCCAGCAGCCCGTTTGGGGGCTTGAACACTGAAGCTTTCTTT
CASSPFGGLNTEAFF
>TRBJ2-3|-|TRBV6-5|TRBD2
TGTGCCAGCAGAATAGCGGGCAACCCCACAGATACGCAGTATTTT
CASRIAGNPTDTQYF
>TRBJ2-7|-|TRBV5-1|-
TGCGCCAGCAGCTTTGACCAGGACAGTAGGGTGAACGAGCAGTACTTC
CASSFDQDSRVNEQYF
>TRBJ1-2|-|TRBV11-3|-
TGTGCCAGCAGCCAAACCGGCCCCCTAGGAAACTATGGCTACACCTTC
CASSQTGPLGNYGYTF
>TRBJ1-2|-|TRBV10-3|-
TGTGCCATCAGTGACCCATTTGGCTTTAACTATGGCTACACCTTC
CAISDPFGFNYGYTF
>TRBJ2-3|-|TRBV13|TRBD2
TGTGCCAGCAGCTATCAAGCGGGAGGAGTCACAGATACGCAGTATTTT
CASSYQAGGVTDTQYF
>TRBJ1-4|-|TRBV2|-
TGTGCCAGCAGTGAAAGACAGCTGGAAAAACTGTTTTTT
CASSERQLEKLFF
>TRBJ2-7|-|TRBV23-1|-
TGCGCCAGCAGTTGGCGGCGCGAGCAGTACTTC
CASSWRREQYF
>TRBJ1-2|once|TRBV5-1|-
TGCGCCAGCAGCCTAGCCGGGACACTTTATGGCTACACCTTC
CASSLAGTLYGYTF